The 29 T cell receptor beta chains below all came from one sample that was sequenced in a study of identical twins. MiXCR was run by TCRdb on the 5' RACE reads, yielding one entry per CDR3 protein. Of about 520,000 distinct CDR3 sequences detected, less than 25% appear once; the ten largest clones hold about 0.99%. These data were also reused for a study on T cells expressing NK-cell markers.

Specimen: CD4+ T cells sorted from blood. Receptors originate from a woman younger than 30 in good health.

V and J are TRBV29-1 and TRBJ1-4; D is ambiguous. Germline V gene data show CDR1 as SQVTM and CDR2 as ANQGSEA. Trimming pared 4 bases from V and 4 bases from J, leaving 16 bases between. The CDR3 is 15 amino acids. The CDR3 loop is CSVALLGRVNEKLFF. For the CDR3, the DNA is TGCAGCGTTGCTCTTTTGGGCCGGGTTAATGAAAAACTGTTTTTT.

The chain couples TRBV20-1 to TRBJ2-2; D perhaps matches TRBD1 (5 bases). Deletions cut 7 bases from V and 2 bases from J, with 17 bases between. Germline V gene lookup returns CDR1 DFQATT and CDR2 SNEGSKA (reference sequence). This CDR3 spans 15 amino acids. The CDR3 DNA is TGCAGTGGGGGCAATTGGGCACAAAACACCGGGGAGCTGTTTTTT. Translation gives CSGGNWAQNTGELFF.

The chain employs TRBV4-3 and TRBJ1-1; 7 bases are shared with TRBD1. V shed 3 bases and J 5 bases; nucleotides not matched to a gene: 9. CDR1 and CDR2 (germline): LGHNA, YSLEER. The CDR3 spans 15 residues. The DNA for the CDR3 is TGCGCCAGCAGCCAGACGGGACAGATGGGGACTGAAGCTTTCTTT. Its translation: CASSQTGQMGTEAFF.

The rearrangement links TRBV6-2 or TRBV6-3 to TRBJ2-1; unclear D gene. Germline CDR1 is MNHEY and CDR2 is SVGEGT. V lost 8 bases to trimming and J lost 12 bases, with 11 bases between them. The CDR3 is 10 residues long. The CDR3 protein is CASALPPQFF. The CDR3 nucleotides read TGTGCCAGCGCACTCCCGCCGCAGTTCTTC.

The chain combines TRBV4-2 with TRBJ2-1; maybe TRBD2 (5 bases). Germline V gene lookup returns CDR1 LGHNA and CDR2 YNFKEQ. Trimming shortened V by 1 base and J by 10 bases, and 11 bases separated the two germline ends. This CDR3 is 13 amino acids long. The CDR3 spells CASSQARAGEQFF. In DNA, the CDR3 is TGTGCCAGCAGCCAAGCGAGGGCCGGGGAGCAGTTCTTC.

This clonotype was observed a few times. The chain carries TRBV6-1 and TRBJ2-7; 8 nucleotides align to TRBD1. V dropped 6 bases and J dropped 4; count of bases not matched to a gene: 5. Per germline, CDR1 MNHNS and CDR2 SASEGT. The CDR3 extends over 13 amino acids. In nucleotides, the CDR3 is TGTGCCAGCAGGACAGGGGTGTCTTACGAGCAGTACTTC. It translates to CASRTGVSYEQYF.

This clonotype was counted a few times. This chain links TRBV5-1 with TRBJ2-5; a possible D gene is TRBD1 (8 bases). This CDR3 region has 15 residues. Germline V lookup: CDR1 SGHRS, CDR2 YFSETQ. The V end was cut by 4 bases, the J end by 0 bases, with 13 bases between. CDR3 amino acids: CASSGGDRYQETQYF. The CDR3 DNA is TGCGCCAGCAGCGGGGGGGACAGGTACCAAGAGACCCAGTACTTC.

This clonotype came up a few times. The chain couples TRBV10-3 to TRBJ1-4; D is perhaps TRBD1 (5 bases). CDR3 length: 16 amino acids. V lost 3 bases, J lost 2 bases, and 13 bases lay in between. Per the germline V gene, CDR1 is ENHRY and CDR2 is SYGVKD. CDR3 amino acids: CAISDRGKGTNEKLFF. The DNA for the CDR3 is TGTGCCATCAGTGATCGGGGGAAGGGCACTAATGAAAAACTGTTTTTT.

This clonotype was counted at least ten times. This rearrangement joins TRBV7-2 to TRBJ2-7; unclear D gene. The V end lost 3 bases, the J end lost 5 bases, and 11 bases lay between the germline ends. The CDR3 is made up of 13 amino acids. Germline V lookup: CDR1 SGHTA, CDR2 FQGNSA. CDR3 sequence (DNA): TGTGCCAGCAGCTTCCCAGCGCTCAACGAGCAGTACTTC. Its translation is CASSFPALNEQYF.

This clonotype was seen ten or more times. The chain has TRBV20-1 and TRBJ2-1, with D possibly matching TRBD1 (6 bases). CDR3 size: 15 residues. V lost 0 bases and J lost 1, with 10 bases in between. Per the germline V gene, CDR1 is DFQATT and CDR2 is SNEGSKA (reference sequence). The CDR3 loop reads CSARETGRSYNEQFF. CDR3 bases: TGCAGTGCTAGAGAGACAGGTCGATCCTACAATGAGCAGTTCTTC.

This clonotype showed up just a few times. The gene calls are TRBV20-1 and TRBJ2-1; 15 positions agree with TRBD2. CDR3 length equals 18 residues. Germline lookup yields CDR1 DFQATT and CDR2 SNEGSKA (reference sequence). Trimming at V came to 3 bases and at J to 4 bases, leaving 10 bases not matched to a gene. CDR3 coding DNA: TGCAGTGCTAGTGGGGCCGGGACTAGCGGGGGGACTTACAATGAGCAGTTCTTC. Translated: CSASGAGTSGGTYNEQFF.

This chain links TRBV12-3 or TRBV12-4 with TRBJ2-5; perhaps TRBD2 as D (6 bases). The V end lost 5 bases, the J end lost 1 base, and 14 bases lay between the germline ends. This CDR3 has 15 amino acids. CDR3: CASSPSGRIQETQYF. DNA of the CDR3: TGTGCCAGCAGTCCCAGCGGGCGGATCCAAGAGACCCAGTACTTC.

The chain couples TRBV20-1 to TRBJ2-5; no clear D gene. Germline V gene data show CDR1 as DFQATT and CDR2 as SNEGSKA (reference sequence). V lost 1 base, J lost 5 bases, and 14 bases lay in between. The CDR3 contains 14 residues. The CDR3 DNA is TGCAGTGCTAGAGTCGGAGTAGGCGTTGAGACCCAGTACTTC. Its translation is CSARVGVGVETQYF.

This rearrangement joins TRBV29-1 to TRBJ2-7, with D tentatively TRBD2 (5 bases). Germline CDR1 SQVTM, CDR2 ANQGSEA. CDR3 length: 13 amino acids. Trimming left V 7 bases short and J 2 bases short, with 15 bases between. The CDR3 coding sequence is TGCAGCGGGGGAGACGGGCCCCCCTACGAGCAGTACTTC. This sequence encodes CSGGDGPPYEQYF.

This clonotype was seen more than once but under ten times. The chain couples TRBV4-3 to TRBJ2-2, with TRBD2 matching over 8 bases. The germline V gene encodes CDR1 LGHNA and CDR2 YSLEER. Trimming cost V 0 bases and J 2 bases; bases outside gene matches: 5. This CDR3 contains 17 residues. The CDR3 loop is CASSQEGLAGNTGELFF. In nucleotides, the CDR3 is TGCGCCAGCAGCCAAGAGGGGCTAGCGGGTAACACCGGGGAGCTGTTTTTT.

The genes are TRBV12-3 or TRBV12-4 and TRBJ2-7, with D perhaps given as TRBD1 or TRBD2 (5 bases each). Trimming pared 8 bases from V and 7 bases from J, leaving 15 bases between. There are 12 residues in the CDR3. The CDR3 DNA is TGTGCCAGCGGGACGTGGGCGAGGGAGCAGTACTTC. This gives the protein CASGTWAREQYF.

This clonotype occurred a few times. The chain carries TRBV29-1 and TRBJ2-2, with 9 positions matching TRBD2. Germline V gene data show CDR1 as SQVTM and CDR2 as ANQGSEA. The V gene end was trimmed by 5 bases and the J gene end by 4 bases; junction bases not matched to a gene: 5. This CDR3 is built from 14 residues. CDR3 residues: CSVTGTSRTGELFF. CDR3 nucleotides: TGCAGCGTTACCGGGACTAGCCGCACCGGGGAGCTGTTTTTT.

This clonotype was detected a few times. The J gene is TRBJ2-3, the V gene TRBV9; D might be TRBD2 (6 bases). The length of the CDR3 is 16 residues. The germline V gene encodes CDR1 SGDLS and CDR2 YYNGEE. V was pared by 0 bases and J by 3 bases, with 14 bases between. CDR3 sequence (DNA): TGTGCCAGCAGCGTAGAGGCAGCGGGTGGAACAGATACGCAGTATTTT. Residues: CASSVEAAGGTDTQYF.

The chain combines TRBV11-3 with TRBJ1-2; a weak D match, TRBD1 (5 bases). The V end was cut by 2 bases, the J end by 1 base, with 11 bases between. Germline V CDR1 and CDR2: SGHNT, YENEEA. The CDR3 runs 15 residues. The CDR3 loop is CASSLPGGGNYGYTF. CDR3 DNA: TGTGCCAGCAGCTTACCCGGCGGGGGTAACTATGGCTACACCTTC.

This clonotype was seen a few times. The gene calls are TRBV5-1 and TRBJ2-3; TRBD2 is a possible D gene (6 bases). The CDR3 extends over 15 amino acids. The germline CDR1 and CDR2 sequences are SGHRS and YFSETQ. Trimming removed 4 bases from V and 4 bases from J, with 16 bases in between. In nucleotides, the CDR3 is TGCGCCAGCAGCACTCGTGGGGGGAGTGCAGATACGCAGTATTTT. Its protein product is CASSTRGGSADTQYF.

The CDR3 sequence is CSATRQGAHRYF. The CDR3 DNA reads as TGCAGTGCTACCCGACAGGGGGCACACCGGTACTTC. The chain joins TRBV20-1 to TRBJ2-7, with 10 bases fitting TRBD1. In germline, CDR1 is DFQATT, CDR2 SNEGSKA (reference sequence). The CDR3 has 12 amino acids. The V segment lost 4 bases and the J segment 12 bases; nucleotides outside the gene matches: 9.

This clonotype was observed a handful of times. The CDR3 loop reads CASSYSRQTEQFF. The CDR3 DNA reads TGTGCCAGCAGTTACTCGAGACAGACTGAGCAGTTCTTC. This chain uses TRBV6-5 with TRBJ2-1; perhaps TRBD1 as D (5 bases). V was cut by 0 bases and J by 9 bases, with 9 bases left in between. CDR1 and CDR2 (germline): MNHEY, SVGAGI. The CDR3 is made up of 13 amino acids.

J is TRBJ2-2 and V is TRBV20-1, with D unclear. The CDR3 extends over 13 amino acids. V lost 3 bases and J lost 0, with 5 bases in between. Germline V lookup: CDR1 DFQATT, CDR2 SNEGSKA (reference sequence). The CDR3: CSARTPNTGELFF. CDR3 sequence (DNA): TGCAGTGCTAGGACCCCGAACACCGGGGAGCTGTTTTTT.

The chain uses TRBV6-1 and TRBJ2-1, with 11 positions matching TRBD2. Germline trimming cut 6 bases from V and 9 bases from J; bases unmatched to any gene: 13. CDR1 is MNHNS and CDR2 is SASEGT in the germline V gene. CDR3 size: 16 residues. CDR3 sequence (DNA): TGTGCCAGCAGGCCGAAGAGGACTAGCGGGTCGGGTGAGCAGTTCTTC. As protein: CASRPKRTSGSGEQFF.

This chain uses TRBV12-3 or TRBV12-4 with TRBJ2-7; TRBD1 aligns across 9 bases. V lost 8 bases, J lost 2 bases, and 7 bases stayed unmatched. This CDR3 is 14 amino acids long. CDR3 residues: CASLGTGPAYEQYF. DNA of the CDR3: TGTGCCAGCCTCGGGACAGGGCCCGCCTACGAGCAGTACTTC.

This clonotype was detected a few times. The chain uses TRBV7-2 and TRBJ2-7; 11 nucleotides match TRBD2. V shed 6 bases and J 4 bases; nucleotides not matched to a gene: 14. This CDR3 is 17 amino acids long. Germline CDR1 reads SGHTA; CDR2 reads FQGNSA. The CDR3 DNA follows: TGTGCCAGCAGGTCCTCCGGTACTAGCGGGAGAGTTTACGAGCAGTACTTC. It codes for CASRSSGTSGRVYEQYF.

The chain couples TRBV27 to TRBJ2-7; 12 bases are a match to TRBD1. There are 14 residues in the CDR3. Germline CDR1 MNHEY, CDR2 SMNVEV (reference sequence). V gave up 2 bases and J gave up 10 bases; unmatched junction bases: 6. The CDR3 loop is CASSLAGQGAEQYF. CDR3 DNA: TGTGCCAGCAGTTTAGCGGGACAGGGGGCGGAACAGTACTTC.

Concerning this clonotype: Relative to the germline gene, one junction end is altered; a read error may explain this. The J gene is TRBJ2-2, the V gene TRBV29-1; TRBD1 or TRBD2 may be the D gene (5 bases each). This CDR3 region has 14 residues. CDR1 is SQVTM, CDR2 ANQGSEA, per germline. CDR3 protein: CGVEDRGAGGELFF. The CDR3 DNA reads TGCGGCGTTGAAGATCGAGGGGCTGGCGGGGAGCTGTTTTTT.

The table lists this clonotype with a few counts. The chain uses TRBV20-1 and TRBJ2-7; D is unresolved. Trimming cost V 6 bases and J 2 bases, with 8 bases left between them. The CDR3 loop spans 11 amino acids. Per the germline V gene, CDR1 is DFQATT and CDR2 is SNEGSKA (reference sequence). For the CDR3, the DNA is TGCAGTGCACGTAATACCTACGAGCAGTACTTC. Amino acid sequence: CSARNTYEQYF.